This passage covers 19 T cell receptor beta chains from one sample sequenced in a study of beta chain features in type 1 diabetes. Study findings and constraints: There was a moderate but significant shortening of TCRB CDR3s in all four CD4+ subsets of Type 1 diabetes patients.

Their recognized antigens are unknown. Since all of the isolated RNA was reverse transcribed, expressed TCRB transcripts were what got sequenced. Sequenced by immunoSEQ multiplex PCR; TCRdb stores in-frame clones only, minus some. The sample consists of more than 250,000 clones, approximately 16% of them appearing once. Sequenced material: naive CD4+ T cells from blood. The receptors were sampled from a man between 18 and 35 years old with type 1 diabetes.

In its sample, this clone was seen a few times. The rearrangement joins TRBV5-1 to TRBJ2-2, with D possibly TRBD2 on 5 matching bases. Deletions cut 4 bases from V and 5 bases from J, with 12 bases between. Germline values: CDR1 SGHRS, CDR2 YFSETQ. This CDR3 has 14 residues. The chain's CDR3 is CASSMTGETGELFF. The CDR3 nucleotides are TGCGCCAGCAGCATGACTGGGGAGACCGGGGAGCTGTTTTTT.

This chain links TRBV27 with TRBJ2-5; possible D gene TRBD2, 6 bases. Germline CDR1 is MNHEY and CDR2 is SMNVEV (reference sequence). The ends were cut back, 5 bases at V and 3 bases at J, with 22 bases in the middle. The CDR3 totals 17 residues. The CDR3 coding sequence is TGTGCCAGCAGTCTCCGACTAGTCAGGGACGTTAAAGAGACCCAGTACTTC. It codes for CASSLRLVRDVKETQYF.

The V and J genes are TRBV19 and TRBJ2-1, with 13 bases matching TRBD2. This CDR3 is built from 15 residues. J was trimmed by 7 bases and V by 8 bases; bases with no gene match: 8. CDR1 is LNHDA, CDR2 SQIVND, per germline (reference sequence). This chain's CDR3 is CASCSLAGGPNEQFF. The CDR3 coding sequence is TGTGCCAGTTGTTCACTAGCGGGAGGGCCAAATGAGCAGTTCTTC.

This clone was observed many times. The CDR3 region has the DNA TGCGCCAGCAGCCCCTTTGTGCGGGGGCAGCACAATGAGCAGTTCTTC. It yields the protein CASSPFVRGQHNEQFF. The rearrangement uses TRBV4-3 and TRBJ2-1, with a tentative D call TRBD2 (7 bases). Germline V gene sequence: CDR1 LGHNA, CDR2 YSLEER. Trimming shortened V by 4 bases and J by 5 bases, and 18 bases separated the two germline ends. The CDR3 runs to 16 residues.

The CDR3 protein is CASSYYGLAGEEKLFF. CDR3 sequence (DNA): TGTGCCAGCAGTTATTATGGGTTGGCAGGGGAGGAAAAACTGTTTTTT. The chain carries TRBV27 and TRBJ1-4; perhaps TRBD1 as D (6 bases). The CDR3 contains 16 residues. Germline V lookup: CDR1 MNHEY, CDR2 SMNVEV (reference sequence). V was pared by 4 bases and J by 8 bases, with 20 bases between.

The rearrangement uses TRBV4-3 and TRBJ2-1; 7 bases fit TRBD1. This CDR3 has 14 amino acids. Trimming removed 1 base from V and 10 bases from J; junction bases left unmatched: 7. Per germline, CDR1 LGHNA and CDR2 YSLEER. DNA for the CDR3: TGCGCCAGCAGCCAAGTAGGACAGGTAGGGGAGCAGTTCTTC. Translated: CASSQVGQVGEQFF.

This clone has more than one count but fewer than ten. The chain carries TRBV10-3 and TRBJ2-7; D is uncertain. Trimming pared 0 bases from V and 2 bases from J, leaving 8 bases between. This CDR3 region has 14 residues. Germline V gives CDR1 ENHRY, CDR2 SYGVKD. For the CDR3, the DNA is TGTGCCATCAGTGAGTCCGCCAGAACCTACGAGCAGTACTTC. Amino acid sequence: CAISESARTYEQYF.

This rearrangement joins TRBV7-2 to TRBJ2-1; no reliable D call. Between the trimmed V and J ends, which lost 0 bases and 8 bases, there was a span of 11 bases. Germline CDR1 reads SGHTA; CDR2 reads FQGNSA. The CDR3 consists of 14 residues. The CDR3 spells CASSLASPGHEQFF. CDR3 sequence (DNA): TGTGCCAGCAGCTTAGCGTCGCCCGGTCATGAGCAGTTCTTC.

The table lists this clone with a few counts. The DNA of the CDR3 is TGTGCCAGCAGCCCCGAGTCCGGAGGGGATACGCAGTATTTT. It codes for CASSPESGGDTQYF. J is TRBJ2-3 and V is TRBV5-4; possible D gene TRBD2, 6 bases. Trimming removed 4 bases from V and 6 bases from J, with 15 bases in between. Germline CDR1 SGHNT, CDR2 YYREEE (reference sequence). The CDR3 is 14 amino acids.

The sample holds a few counts of this clone. The chain carries TRBV28 and TRBJ2-3; maybe TRBD2 (6 bases). Germline V gene lookup returns CDR1 MDHEN and CDR2 SYDVKM. The CDR3 consists of 14 residues. V was clipped by 7 bases and J by 2 bases, with 13 bases between them. The CDR3 DNA follows: TGTGCCAGCAAGGAGGGCACCCTCACAGATACGCAGTATTTT. It translates to CASKEGTLTDTQYF.

The gene calls are TRBV10-3 and TRBJ2-3, with 8 bases fitting TRBD2. V lost 8 bases and J lost 4; bases outside the gene matches: 11. CDR1 is ENHRY, CDR2 SYGVKD, per germline. The CDR3 extends over 15 amino acids. The CDR3 region is CAIGRAGVVADTQYF. DNA of the CDR3: TGTGCCATCGGCCGAGCGGGAGTAGTGGCAGATACGCAGTATTTT.

The rearrangement joins TRBV27 to TRBJ1-5; 7 bases align to TRBD1. Looked up from germline, CDR1 is MNHEY and CDR2 is SMNVEV (reference sequence). After removal of 4 bases from V and 6 bases from J, the junction contained 9 bases not matched to a gene. This CDR3 spans 15 amino acids. CDR3 nucleotide sequence: TGTGCCAGCAGTTCTTTGGGAAGGGACAGTCAGCCCCAGCATTTT. Protein product: CASSSLGRDSQPQHF.

This clone was counted between two and nine times. The CDR3 sequence is CASSVSGVTDTQYF. DNA for the CDR3: TGTGCCAGCAGCGTTTCGGGGGTCACAGATACGCAGTATTTT. J is TRBJ2-3 and V is TRBV9, with D possibly matching TRBD2 (6 bases). Germline lookup yields CDR1 SGDLS and CDR2 YYNGEE. This CDR3 is built from 14 residues. V lost 2 bases and J 2 bases, leaving 9 bases between the germline ends.

CDR3 protein: CASQTSYEQYF. DNA for the CDR3: TGTGCCAGCCAAACGAGCTACGAGCAGTACTTC. V and J are TRBV28 and TRBJ2-7; unclear D gene. The CDR3 length is 11 residues. V was pared by 8 bases and J by 3 bases, with 8 bases between. Per germline, CDR1 MDHEN and CDR2 SYDVKM. The full variable domain, rest sourced from reference TRBV28 and TRBJ2-7, is DVKVTQSSRYLVKRTGEKVFLECVQDMDHENMFWYRQDPGLGLRLIYFSYDVKMKEKGDIPEGYSVSREKKERFSLILESASTNQTSMYLCASQTSYEQYFGPGTRLTVT.

A few counts support this clone. The rearrangement links TRBV28 to TRBJ2-1; the D is unclear. This CDR3 region has 14 residues. Trimming took off 2 bases at V and 8 bases at J, with 13 bases between the two ends. Germline CDR1 is MDHEN and CDR2 is SYDVKM. The CDR3 DNA follows: TGTGCCAGCAGTTTACCTAGGCATTTCGATGAGCAGTTCTTC. Translation gives CASSLPRHFDEQFF.

There are a few counts of this clone. Written as DNA, the CDR3 is TGCGCCAGCAGCCCTGACAGGGAACGCACTGAAGCTTTCTTT. Translated, it gives CASSPDRERTEAFF. The chain recombines TRBV4-1 with TRBJ1-1; 7 bases are a match to TRBD1. The CDR3 spans 14 residues. The J segment lost 4 bases and the V segment lost 4 bases, leaving 6 bases of the junction unmatched. Germline V gene sequence: CDR1 MGHRA, CDR2 YSYEKL.

This clone occurred a few times. This chain links TRBV2 with TRBJ2-7; 8 bases match TRBD2. V lost 2 bases to trimming and J lost 6 bases; unmatched junction nucleotides: 9. The germline V gene has CDR1 SNHLY and CDR2 FYNNEI. The CDR3 is 15 amino acids. The DNA for the CDR3 is TGTGCCAGCAGTGAATCGGACGGGAGGGTTGCCGAGCAGTACTTC. Its protein product is CASSESDGRVAEQYF.

This clone has a handful of counts. J is TRBJ2-7 and V is TRBV18; weak D call: TRBD1 (5 bases). The length of the CDR3 is 15 residues. Trimming shortened V by 4 bases and J by 3 bases, and 16 bases separated the two germline ends. Germline CDR1 KGHSH, CDR2 LQKENI. In DNA, the CDR3 is TGTGCCAGCTCACGACAGTTAGACGTGGTCTACGAGCAGTACTTC. It codes for CASSRQLDVVYEQYF.

The table lists this clone with a few counts. The chain has TRBV6-5 and TRBJ1-2; 8 bases fit TRBD1. Germline assignment: CDR1 MNHEY and CDR2 SVGAGI. V trimming: 5 bases; J trimming: 9 bases; junction bases outside the gene matches: 11. The CDR3 contains 14 residues. The CDR3 sequence: CASSNLRGRWSYTF. For the CDR3, the DNA is TGTGCCAGCAGTAACCTCAGGGGGCGGTGGAGCTACACCTTC.